What follows are 17 T cell receptor beta chains derived from one specimen sequenced in a study of CD8 T cells in Susac syndrome. Reverse transcription of about 0.45 to 1 ug RNA was performed with random hexamers. TCRdb redid the calling of the immunoSEQ multiplex PCR reads with MiXCR, one entry per CDR3 protein. The repertoire has just over 300,000 distinct CDR3 sequences, around 90% of them found once; the top ten carry 0.065%. The sequenced sample was CD4+ T cells from PBMCs. These receptors were collected from a human donor with multiple sclerosis.

V is TRBV27 and J is TRBJ2-5; D unclear. Germline V gene lookup returns CDR1 MNHEY and CDR2 SMNVEV (reference sequence). The V gene lost 6 bases and the J gene lost 4 bases, with 18 bases spanning the gap. The CDR3 is made up of 15 amino acids. CDR3 protein: CASSPAYLRPETQYF. CDR3 nucleotide sequence: TGTGCCAGCAGCCCGGCCTACCTACGCCCAGAGACCCAGTACTTC.

J is TRBJ1-3 and V is TRBV18; D is unresolved. Germline V gene lookup returns CDR1 KGHSH and CDR2 LQKENI. Deletions cut 3 bases from V and 2 bases from J, with 11 bases between. The CDR3 totals 15 residues. CDR3 amino acids: CASSPGGYPGNTIYF. CDR3 bases: TGTGCCAGCTCACCGGGCGGATATCCTGGAAACACCATATATTTT.

This chain joins TRBV20-1 and TRBJ1-2; 7 bases fit TRBD1. Trimming cost V 6 bases and J 5 bases; bases outside gene matches: 9. Germline V gene lookup returns CDR1 DFQATT and CDR2 SNEGSKA (reference sequence). This CDR3 is built from 13 residues. In nucleotides, the CDR3 is TGCAGTGCCCCGAAGGGGGCTGAGTATGGCTACACCTTC. As protein: CSAPKGAEYGYTF.

The chain carries TRBV7-2 and TRBJ2-3, with D possibly matching TRBD2 (6 bases). Germline V CDR1 and CDR2: SGHTA, FQGNSA. The CDR3 sequence is 14 residues long. The V gene lost 0 bases and the J gene lost 5 bases, with 9 bases spanning the gap. The CDR3 sequence is CASSLAGAGDTQYF. CDR3 bases: TGTGCCAGCAGCTTAGCTGGAGCGGGAGATACGCAGTATTTT.

The rearrangement links TRBV6-5 to TRBJ1-4, with D maybe TRBD1 (5 bases). In germline, CDR1 is MNHEY, CDR2 SVGAGI. Trimming removed 5 bases at V and 8 bases at J, with 15 bases between. The CDR3 totals 14 residues. DNA of the CDR3: TGTGCCAGCAGTACACCAGGGTTTGGCGAAAAACTGTTTTTT. Translation gives CASSTPGFGEKLFF.

The V gene is TRBV25-1, the J gene TRBJ1-3; a possible D gene is TRBD1 (6 bases). There are 14 residues in the CDR3. V lost 6 bases, J lost 9 bases, and 18 bases lay in between. Looked up from germline, CDR1 is MGHDK and CDR2 is SYGVNS. CDR3: CASSSRGRHGTIYF. The CDR3, as DNA: TGTGCCAGCAGCTCCAGGGGCCGACACGGCACCATATATTTT.

This chain uses TRBV12-3 or TRBV12-4 with TRBJ2-3, with a tentative D call TRBD1 (6 bases). CDR3 length equals 13 residues. Trimming stripped 6 bases from V and 4 bases from J, with 11 bases between. The CDR3 spells CASSPQGSDTQYF. CDR3 nucleotides: TGTGCCAGCAGCCCACAGGGATCAGATACGCAGTATTTT.

The rearrangement uses TRBV15 and TRBJ2-2, with D perhaps TRBD1 (6 bases). Trimming took off 0 bases at V and 3 bases at J, with 8 bases between the two ends. Germline V gene sequence: CDR1 LNHNV, CDR2 YYDKDF (reference sequence). The CDR3 totals 15 residues. The CDR3 DNA reads TGTGCCACCAGCAGAGAAACAGGGTACACCGGGGAGCTGTTTTTT. It encodes CATSRETGYTGELFF. Drawing the rest from reference TRBV15 and TRBJ2-2, the complete variable domain is DAMVIQNPRYQVTQFGKPVTLSCSQTLNHNVMYWYQQKSSQAPKLLFHYYDKDFNNEADTPDNFQSRRPNTSFCFLDIRSPGLGDTAMYLCATSRETGYTGELFFGEGSRLTVL.

The chain uses TRBV20-1 and TRBJ2-3, with D hard to call. This CDR3 contains 14 residues. Trimming removed 2 bases from V and 2 bases from J, with 11 bases in between. Germline loops: CDR1 DFQATT, CDR2 SNEGSKA (reference sequence). The CDR3 sequence is CSARPNSFTDTQYF. DNA for the CDR3: TGCAGTGCTAGACCTAACAGCTTCACAGATACGCAGTATTTT.

V gene TRBV29-1 combines with J gene TRBJ1-1; no firm D call. The CDR3 length is 13 residues. The V and J ends lost 4 bases and 1 base respectively, with 10 bases between them. The V gene's germline CDR1 is SQVTM and CDR2 ANQGSEA. In DNA form, the CDR3 reads TGCAGCGTTGTGGCGTTCGGGAACACTGAAGCTTTCTTT. Its protein is CSVVAFGNTEAFF.

The genes are TRBV7-2 and TRBJ1-4, with D maybe TRBD1 (5 bases). Germline V gene lookup returns CDR1 SGHTA and CDR2 FQGNSA. The CDR3 is 15 amino acids. V lost 4 bases and J 7 bases, leaving 16 bases between the germline ends. The CDR3 DNA sequence: TGTGCCAGCAGCTCCCGGGAATACGGGGGTGAAAAACTGTTTTTT. Amino acid sequence: CASSSREYGGEKLFF.

The V and J genes are TRBV7-8 and TRBJ2-7, with D possibly being TRBD2 (5 bases). CDR1 and CDR2 (germline): SGHVS, FQNEAQ. The CDR3 consists of 14 residues. V gave up 4 bases and J gave up 5 bases, with 15 bases separating them. DNA of the CDR3: TGTGCCAGCAGCTCATCCTCCCGAGGGAACGAGCAGTACTTC. Its protein is CASSSSSRGNEQYF.

The chain combines TRBV9 with TRBJ2-2; 11 bases agree with TRBD2. With V trimmed by 3 bases and J by 1 base, 8 bases remained unmatched. The CDR3 contains 18 residues. Germline CDR1 is SGDLS and CDR2 is YYNGEE. Here the CDR3 DNA reads TGTGCCAGCAGCGAAAGACTAGCGGGGAGGAGGAACACCGGGGAGCTGTTTTTT. Its translation is CASSERLAGRRNTGELFF.

CDR3 sequence reads: CASSRDRSYSGNTIYF. In nucleotides, the CDR3 is TGTGCCAGCAGCCGGGACAGGTCGTACTCTGGAAACACCATATATTTT. V and J are TRBV6-6 and TRBJ1-3; 8 positions match TRBD1. The V and J ends lost 6 bases and 0 bases, in that order; junction bases with no gene match: 7. The length of the CDR3 is 16 residues. Germline CDR1 and CDR2: MNHNY and SVGAGI (reference sequence).

The chain links TRBV11-2 to TRBJ2-7; D is unclear. CDR3 length: 15 residues. Germline CDR1 and CDR2: SGHAT and FQNNGV. V was shortened by 0 bases and J by 0 bases, with 9 bases between the two germline ends. The CDR3 DNA sequence: TGTGCCAGCAGCTTAGAGCCAGGTAGCTCCTACGAGCAGTACTTC. This encodes CASSLEPGSSYEQYF. Full variable domain (remainder filled in from reference TRBV11-2 and TRBJ2-7): EAGVAQSPRYKIIEKRQSVAFWCNPISGHATLYWYQQILGQGPKLLIQFQNNGVVDDSQLPKDRFSAERLKGVDSTLKIQPAKLEDSAVYLCASSLEPGSSYEQYFGPGTRLTVT.

V gene TRBV6-5 combines with J gene TRBJ1-6; weak D call: TRBD1 (5 bases). CDR1 and CDR2 from the germline V gene are MNHEY and SVGAGI. V shed 5 bases and J shed 12 bases, with 11 bases lying between them. This CDR3 has 12 amino acids. The CDR3 reads CASSNPTEPLHF. The CDR3 DNA is TGTGCCAGCAGTAACCCGACAGAACCCCTCCACTTT.

This chain links TRBV18 with TRBJ2-7; 7 positions agree with TRBD1. V shed 4 bases, J shed 2 bases, and the junction held 2 bases outside the gene matches. This CDR3 contains 13 residues. CDR1 is KGHSH, CDR2 LQKENI, per germline. This CDR3 is CASSQDRPYEQYF. CDR3 coding DNA: TGTGCCAGCTCACAGGACAGGCCCTACGAGCAGTACTTC.